The present entry profiles one TCR beta chain with its context. Its antigen remains unknown. Single viable CD3+CD4+CD8-CD45RO+ cells were sorted as the memory CD4+ T cells. Total CD4+ T cells were enriched by CD4 positive selection. The data originate from a study of memory CD4+ T cells and cytomegalovirus serostatus. Study-level points and caveats: The CMV-associated TCR signature appears largely within the CD4+ memory repertoire.

The length of the CDR3 is 18 residues. V lost 2 bases, J lost 4 bases, and 18 bases stayed unmatched. The V gene's germline CDR1 is SQVTM and CDR2 ANQGSEA. Methods used by the authors: Out-of-frame sequences were removed, leaving some 2 million distinct TCRbeta sequences. Only in-frame clones appear in the TCRdb table, and some are missing; sequencing was by immunoSEQ multiplex PCR. V and J calls and clone size are given by that table; D and trimming were obtained from the DNA. The data show roughly 54,000 clones, roughly four fifths seen once. Material: memory CD4+ T cells from blood. This receptor was identified in an adult in good health and CMV-seronegative. The chain joins TRBV29-1 to TRBJ1-2; 8 bases line up with TRBD1. As DNA, the CDR3 is TGCAGCGTTGAATCCTCGGGTGTCAGGGGGCGCCCGGGCTATGGCTACACCTTC. This encodes CSVESSGVRGRPGYGYTF.